A single sample is the source of the 32 T cell receptor beta chains below, sequenced in a study of shared clonotypes between healthy human individuals. Sequenced by immunoSEQ multiplex PCR; TCRdb stores in-frame clones only, minus some. The sample records approximately 980,000 clones, about three quarters being singletons. Material: memory CD4+ T cells sorted from blood. Subset described: CD45RA-negative fraction. The source of these receptors is a man younger than 35 in good health.

This chain's CDR3 is CATSRDGYGTGLISNYGYTF. In DNA form, the CDR3 reads TGTGCCACCAGCAGAGATGGGTACGGGACAGGGCTTATCTCTAACTATGGCTACACCTTC. V and J are TRBV15 and TRBJ1-2, with 9 nucleotides matching TRBD1. Germline V gives CDR1 LNHNV, CDR2 YYDKDF (reference sequence). This CDR3 comprises 20 residues. V dropped 0 bases and J dropped 0; count of bases not matched to a gene: 14.

V usage is TRBV5-1 and J usage is TRBJ2-3; 10 nucleotides agree with TRBD2. Trimming at V came to 2 bases and at J to 4 bases, leaving 4 bases not matched to a gene. This CDR3 is built from 15 residues. Germline-derived CDR1 and CDR2 are SGHRS and YFSETQ. The chain's CDR3 is CASSFSGRASDTQYF. For the CDR3, the DNA is TGCGCCAGCAGCTTCAGCGGGAGGGCCTCAGATACGCAGTATTTT.

The chain employs TRBV2 and TRBJ2-5, with 7 bases lining up with TRBD2. CDR3 length: 14 amino acids. V was clipped by 8 bases and J by 4 bases; unmatched bases: 10. CDR1 and CDR2 from the germline V gene are SNHLY and FYNNEI. The CDR3 region has the DNA TGTGCCAGCCGTATGGGGGAGGGCAGAGAGACCCAGTACTTC. Translated: CASRMGEGRETQYF.

The V call is TRBV5-4, the J call TRBJ2-3; TRBD1 aligns across 8 bases. The germline CDR1 and CDR2 sequences are SGHNT and YYREEE (reference sequence). This CDR3 spans 15 amino acids. J was trimmed by 2 bases and V by 2 bases; bases with no gene match: 4. In DNA form, the CDR3 reads TGTGCCAGCAGCTTCCGACAGGGGAACACAGATACGCAGTATTTT. Amino acids: CASSFRQGNTDTQYF.

The rearrangement joins TRBV29-1 to TRBJ2-7; 9 bases line up with TRBD2. Losses at the gene ends were 2 bases for V and 1 base for J; bases not matched to a gene: 0. CDR1 and CDR2 (germline): SQVTM, ANQGSEA. The CDR3 covers 13 residues. The CDR3: CSVELAGSYEQYF. The DNA for the CDR3 is TGCAGCGTTGAACTAGCGGGATCCTACGAGCAGTACTTC.

Comments on this clone: The sample holds other DNA sequences that translate to the same CDR3. The chain combines TRBV18 with TRBJ1-1; 8 nucleotides line up with TRBD1. The V segment lost 4 bases and the J segment 7 bases; nucleotides outside the gene matches: 5. The CDR3 runs 13 residues. The V gene's germline CDR1 is KGHSH and CDR2 LQKENI. CDR3 residues: CASSQGQGFEAFF. The DNA for the CDR3 is TGTGCCAGCTCACAAGGACAGGGCTTTGAAGCTTTCTTT.

The chain couples TRBV19 to TRBJ1-2; D not certain. The V end lost 3 bases, the J end lost 6 bases, and 17 bases lay between the germline ends. Germline lookup yields CDR1 LNHDA and CDR2 SQIVND (reference sequence). This CDR3 has 15 residues. The CDR3 DNA sequence: TGTGCCAGTAGTATTTCGGCAGCCATATTCAATGGCTACACCTTC. Protein product: CASSISAAIFNGYTF.

This sequence joins TRBV6-6 and TRBJ2-7, with 9 nucleotides matching TRBD2. Germline V lookup: CDR1 MNHNY, CDR2 SVGAGI (reference sequence). The CDR3 spans 14 residues. Trimming at V came to 5 bases and at J to 7 bases, leaving 9 bases not matched to a gene. The CDR3 DNA is TGTGCCAGCAGTGCCGGGACTAGCCTACGTGAGCAGTACTTC. Amino acids: CASSAGTSLREQYF.

This clone has only a few counts. V and J are TRBV30 and TRBJ1-1; 11 nucleotides match TRBD1. CDR1 and CDR2 (germline): GTSNPN, SVGIG (reference sequence). Trimming removed 3 bases from V and 5 bases from J; junction bases left unmatched: 2. This CDR3 has 13 residues. The CDR3: CAWRGDRGTEAFF. In nucleotides, the CDR3 is TGTGCCTGGAGGGGGGACAGGGGGACTGAAGCTTTCTTT.

This clone was seen once. This chain connects TRBV5-5 to TRBJ2-5; TRBD2 aligns across 13 bases. The trim removed 4 bases at V and 4 bases at J, leaving 7 bases unmatched. The CDR3 totals 16 residues. Germline values: CDR1 SGHKS, CDR2 YYEKEE (reference sequence). In DNA form, the CDR3 reads TGTGCCAGCAGCAGGGGGGGACTAGCGGGAAGAGAGACCCAGTACTTC. It codes for CASSRGGLAGRETQYF.

The gene calls are TRBV5-4 and TRBJ2-7; tentative D call: TRBD1 (5 bases). Germline CDR1 and CDR2: SGHNT and YYREEE (reference sequence). The CDR3 extends over 15 amino acids. Trimming pared 0 bases from V and 0 bases from J, leaving 10 bases between. The CDR3 is CASSLDRWNSYEQYF. The CDR3 DNA sequence: TGTGCCAGCAGCTTGGACAGGTGGAACTCCTACGAGCAGTACTTC.

This clone was detected once. An end of the junction differs from the germline gene, which may be a read error. This chain joins TRBV6-1 and TRBJ1-3; D uncertain. Germline CDR1 MNHNS, CDR2 SASEGT. The CDR3 runs 15 residues. CDR3 loop: CVSRKVTGTGNTIYF. As DNA, the CDR3 is TGTGTCAGCAGGAAGGTGACGGGTACTGGAAACACCATATATTTT.

V gene TRBV10-3 combines with J gene TRBJ1-5; unclear D gene. CDR1 is ENHRY, CDR2 SYGVKD, per germline. V gave up 2 bases and J gave up 0 bases, with 8 bases separating them. The CDR3 is made up of 15 amino acids. The CDR3 region is CAISEGSYSNQPQHF. The DNA for the CDR3 is TGTGCCATCAGTGAGGGCAGTTATAGCAATCAGCCCCAGCATTTT.

The chain recombines TRBV6-5 with TRBJ2-7; 8 nucleotides match TRBD2. Germline CDR1 MNHEY, CDR2 SVGAGI. Unmatched junction bases numbered 5, after V lost 5 bases and J lost 2 bases. CDR3 length: 14 residues. CDR3: CASSKSGSAYEQYF. The CDR3 DNA follows: TGTGCCAGCAGTAAAAGCGGGAGCGCCTACGAGCAGTACTTC.

The gene calls are TRBV5-6 and TRBJ2-3, with TRBD1 matching 12 bases. The germline gives CDR1 SGHDT, CDR2 YYEEEE. With 4 bases clipped from V and 8 bases from J, the junction kept 5 bases outside the gene matches. The CDR3 is 14 amino acids. CDR3: CASSRDRGHFTQYF. The CDR3 coding sequence is TGTGCCAGCAGCCGGGACAGGGGGCATTTTACGCAGTATTTT.

Note on this clone: An end of the junction does not agree with germline; a read error may underlie this. The J gene is TRBJ2-7, the V gene TRBV2; 7 nucleotides agree with TRBD1. Germline V gene lookup returns CDR1 SNHLY and CDR2 FYNNEI. This CDR3 comprises 15 residues. The CDR3 bases are TGTGCCAGCAGAGAAGACAGGGCTCTCTCCTACGAGCAGTACTTC. Translated, it gives CASREDRALSYEQYF.

This clone appeared a single time. The V and J genes are TRBV10-2 and TRBJ1-3, with 11 bases fitting TRBD1. V shed 6 bases and J 4 bases; nucleotides not matched to a gene: 8. Germline V gene data show CDR1 as WSHSY and CDR2 as SAAADI. The CDR3 is 16 amino acids. DNA for the CDR3: TGCGCCAGCAGAAAGGACAGGGGGCGTGAGGGAAACACCATATATTTT. Translated: CASRKDRGREGNTIYF.

V usage is TRBV5-1 and J usage is TRBJ2-3, with a weak D call TRBD1 (7 bases). Germline CDR1 and CDR2: SGHRS and YFSETQ. The germline V and J ends were trimmed by 6 bases and 2 bases, with 16 bases remaining between them. The CDR3 spans 15 residues. CDR3 loop: CASTQGGSSTDTQYF. CDR3 bases: TGCGCCAGCACCCAGGGGGGAAGTTCCACAGATACGCAGTATTTT. Full variable domain (rest looked up from reference TRBV5-1 and TRBJ2-3): KAGVTQTPRYLIKTRGQQVTLSCSPISGHRSVSWYQQTPGQGLQFLFEYFSETQRNKGNFPGRFSGRQFSNSRSEMNVSTLELGDSALYLCASTQGGSSTDTQYFGPGTRLTVL.

V and J are TRBV28 and TRBJ1-4; a weak D match, TRBD1 (5 bases). The V end was cut by 6 bases, the J end by 7 bases, with 12 bases between. This CDR3 is built from 13 residues. Germline V gene data show CDR1 as MDHEN and CDR2 as SYDVKM. CDR3 in DNA: TGTGCCAGCAGAAGGGAGGGGAGTGAAAAACTGTTTTTT. Translation: CASRREGSEKLFF.

The table lists this clone with a count of one. The chain uses TRBV19 and TRBJ2-7; TRBD2 agrees at 10 bases. V gave up 5 bases and J gave up 2 bases; unmatched junction bases: 6. The CDR3 contains 15 residues. Germline CDR1 reads LNHDA; CDR2 reads SQIVND (reference sequence). The CDR3 nucleotides are TGTGCCAGTAGTCCCCCTAGCGGGAGTACCTACGAGCAGTACTTC. Translated: CASSPPSGSTYEQYF.

V gene TRBV5-4 combines with J gene TRBJ2-3; D tentatively fits TRBD1 or TRBD2 (5 bases each). The germline V and J ends were trimmed by 0 bases and 4 bases, with 9 bases remaining between them. Germline V gives CDR1 SGHNT, CDR2 YYREEE (reference sequence). The length of the CDR3 is 14 residues. DNA of the CDR3: TGTGCCAGCAGCTTGGGAGGGGTCGCAGATACGCAGTATTTT. This codes for CASSLGGVADTQYF.

The rearrangement links TRBV5-1 to TRBJ2-5; 11 nucleotides agree with TRBD2. Germline V lookup: CDR1 SGHRS, CDR2 YFSETQ. J gave up 1 base and V 4 bases, and 9 bases lay outside the gene matches. The CDR3 sequence is 17 residues long. As DNA, the CDR3 is TGCGCCAGCAGCCTCCGGACTAGCGGGTTCCTCCAAGAGACCCAGTACTTC. This sequence encodes CASSLRTSGFLQETQYF.

This chain links TRBV6-1 with TRBJ1-5; D gene unclear. The length of the CDR3 is 12 residues. V lost 8 bases to trimming and J lost 4 bases, with 9 bases between them. CDR1 is MNHNS, CDR2 SASEGT, per germline. CDR3 DNA sequence: TGTGCCAGCGGCTACCAGAATCAGCCCCAGCATTTT. It codes for CASGYQNQPQHF.

The chain uses TRBV25-1 and TRBJ2-3; tentatively, D is TRBD1 (6 bases). V gave up 4 bases and J gave up 3 bases, with 14 bases separating them. The CDR3 runs to 15 residues. Germline-derived CDR1 and CDR2 are MGHDK and SYGVNS. The CDR3 spells CASSGYRVGTDTQYF. In DNA form, the CDR3 reads TGTGCCAGCAGTGGCTACAGGGTGGGGACAGATACGCAGTATTTT.

This clone was seen many times. The rearrangement joins TRBV25-1 to TRBJ2-1; no clear D. This CDR3 is 14 amino acids long. V lost 4 bases and J lost 1, with 8 bases in between. CDR1 is MGHDK and CDR2 is SYGVNS in the germline V gene. This CDR3 is CASSVDGSYNEQFF. The CDR3, as DNA: TGTGCCAGCAGTGTGGACGGTTCCTACAATGAGCAGTTCTTC.

The genes are TRBV15 and TRBJ2-2, with D perhaps matching TRBD1 (5 bases). CDR3 length: 12 residues. With 6 bases removed from V and 5 bases from J, the gap between germline ends came to 7 bases. Germline V lookup: CDR1 LNHNV, CDR2 YYDKDF (reference sequence). The CDR3 DNA sequence: TGTGCCACCAGTACAGGAACCGGGGAGCTGTTTTTT. Its protein product is CATSTGTGELFF.

The V gene is TRBV30, the J gene TRBJ2-5; the match to TRBD1 covers 8 bases. V shed 4 bases and J 5 bases; nucleotides not matched to a gene: 6. Germline assignment: CDR1 GTSNPN and CDR2 SVGIG (reference sequence). The CDR3 contains 13 residues. CDR3 sequence reads: CAWNQGARETQYF. CDR3 bases: TGTGCCTGGAATCAGGGGGCTCGGGAGACCCAGTACTTC.

The chain links TRBV5-5 to TRBJ1-4; TRBD1 aligns across 7 bases. Trimming cost V 3 bases and J 0 bases; bases outside gene matches: 5. Germline CDR1 is SGHKS and CDR2 is YYEKEE (reference sequence). The CDR3 is made up of 16 amino acids. The CDR3 bases are TGTGCCAGCAGCTGGGGAGACAGGGCAACTAATGAAAAACTGTTTTTT. It yields the protein CASSWGDRATNEKLFF. Full variable domain (rest looked up from reference TRBV5-5 and TRBJ1-4): DAGVTQSPTHLIKTRGQQVTLRCSPISGHKSVSWYQQVLGQGPQFIFQYYEKEERGRGNFPDRFSARQFPNYSSELNVNALLLGDSALYLCASSWGDRATNEKLFFGSGTQLSVL.

The chain uses TRBV20-1 and TRBJ1-2; D is unresolved. Between the trimmed V and J ends, which lost 5 bases and 4 bases, there was a span of 5 bases. The CDR3 length is 10 residues. Per the germline V gene, CDR1 is DFQATT and CDR2 is SNEGSKA (reference sequence). CDR3 protein: CSAHSYGYTF. CDR3 DNA sequence: TGCAGTGCTCATTCCTATGGCTACACCTTC.

The chain links TRBV5-6 to TRBJ1-2; tentatively, D is TRBD1 (6 bases). V lost 6 bases and J 2 bases, leaving 14 bases between the germline ends. Germline CDR1 reads SGHDT; CDR2 reads YYEEEE. The CDR3 runs 14 residues. CDR3 sequence: CASKTGTWNYGYTF. In DNA, the CDR3 is TGTGCCAGCAAAACCGGGACATGGAACTATGGCTACACCTTC.

This clone came up a few times. Other nucleotide sequences from this sample produce the same CDR3. V usage is TRBV29-1 and J usage is TRBJ1-2, with unresolved D. V was clipped by 4 bases and J by 1 base, with 7 bases between them. Germline V gene data show CDR1 as SQVTM and CDR2 as ANQGSEA. The CDR3 loop spans 12 amino acids. The CDR3 sequence is CSVAGSNYGYTF. For the CDR3, the DNA is TGCAGCGTTGCGGGAAGTAACTATGGCTACACCTTC.

The chain recombines TRBV19 with TRBJ2-5, with D possibly being TRBD1 (5 bases). The CDR3 spans 13 residues. Trimming left V 5 bases short and J 2 bases short, with 9 bases between. Germline V gives CDR1 LNHDA, CDR2 SQIVND (reference sequence). The CDR3 sequence is CASSWTPQETQYF. The CDR3 region has the DNA TGTGCCAGTAGTTGGACACCACAAGAGACCCAGTACTTC.